The 22 T cell receptor beta chains below all came from one sample that was sequenced in a study of T cells in tumors after PD-1 blockade. Profiling relied on immunoSEQ multiplex PCR, and the TCRdb table lists in-frame clones only, not all of them. The sample has about 33,000 clones, 78% seen once. The sample in question was PBMCs, obtained before anti-PD-1 treatment. These receptors all come from a human donor with basal cell carcinoma.

The chain joins TRBV10-3 to TRBJ2-3, with D perhaps being TRBD1 or TRBD2 (5 bases each). Germline V gene data show CDR1 as ENHRY and CDR2 as SYGVKD. The germline V and J ends were trimmed by 1 base and 4 bases, with 6 bases remaining between them. This CDR3 contains 13 residues. The CDR3 nucleotides are TGTGCCATCAGTGAGTGGGGGTCAGATACGCAGTATTTT. This codes for CAISEWGSDTQYF.

The chain recombines TRBV28 with TRBJ1-2, with D maybe TRBD1 (6 bases). CDR3 length: 14 residues. CDR1 is MDHEN, CDR2 SYDVKM, per germline. V lost 3 bases, J lost 4 bases, and 12 bases lay in between. Written as DNA, the CDR3 is TGTGCCAGCAGTTTGGGGGCCACCATCTATGGCTACACCTTC. It codes for CASSLGATIYGYTF.

V and J are TRBV7-9 and TRBJ1-1, with 10 bases fitting TRBD1. Germline V gene sequence: CDR1 SEHNR, CDR2 FQNEAQ (reference sequence). The J segment lost 5 bases and the V segment lost 8 bases, leaving 11 bases of the junction unmatched. The CDR3 extends over 15 amino acids. The CDR3 sequence is CASHGSGTGVTEAFF. The CDR3 bases are TGTGCCAGCCACGGATCCGGGACAGGGGTAACTGAAGCTTTCTTT.

A remark on this clone: One junction end disagrees with the germline gene, perhaps due to a read error. This chain links TRBV5-4 with TRBJ2-3; D is uncertain. The CDR3 totals 11 residues. CDR1 is SGHNT, CDR2 YYREEE, per germline (reference sequence). The DNA of the CDR3 is TGTGCCAGCAGCTTGGATGATTCGGCCTCATTT. Translation gives CASSLDDSASF.

This clone showed up just a few times. The chain employs TRBV19 and TRBJ2-1; D might be TRBD2 (5 bases). This CDR3 region has 11 residues. V was shortened by 1 base and J by 10 bases, with 5 bases between the two germline ends. Germline CDR1 is LNHDA and CDR2 is SQIVND (reference sequence). CDR3 DNA sequence: TGTGCCAGTAGTATAGCGGGGGAGCAGTTCTTC. Amino acid sequence: CASSIAGEQFF. Full variable domain (remainder filled in from reference TRBV19 and TRBJ2-1): DGGITQSPKYLFRKEGQNVTLSCEQNLNHDAMYWYRQDPGQGLRLIYYSQIVNDFQKGDIAEGYSVSREKKESFPLTVTSAQKNPTAFYLCASSIAGEQFFGPGTRLTVL.

The V gene is TRBV2, the J gene TRBJ2-1; the D gene could be TRBD1 or TRBD2 (5 bases each). With 0 bases removed from V and 7 bases from J, the gap between germline ends came to 16 bases. Germline CDR1 is SNHLY and CDR2 is FYNNEI. The length of the CDR3 is 16 residues. The CDR3 DNA reads TGTGCCAGCAGTGAAGCAGGGGACCCCGTAGGAAATGAGCAGTTCTTC. This encodes CASSEAGDPVGNEQFF.

The chain couples TRBV18 to TRBJ2-5; weak D call: TRBD2 (7 bases). This CDR3 contains 16 residues. With 0 bases removed from V and 3 bases from J, the gap between germline ends came to 14 bases. Germline CDR1 KGHSH, CDR2 LQKENI. The CDR3 nucleotides read TGTGCCAGCTCACCACCGGGGGGGCAGCAGAAAGAGACCCAGTACTTC. Amino acid sequence: CASSPPGGQQKETQYF.

This rearrangement joins TRBV28 to TRBJ2-1; D is uncertain. From germline, CDR1 is MDHEN and CDR2 SYDVKM. The CDR3 contains 15 residues. Trimming left V 8 bases short and J 0 bases short, with 14 bases between. CDR3 coding DNA: TGTGCCAGCGTTAGGCGGCCTAGCTCCTACAATGAGCAGTTCTTC. This sequence encodes CASVRRPSSYNEQFF.

This chain links TRBV7-2 with TRBJ1-5; D unresolved. CDR1 and CDR2 (germline): SGHTA, FQGNSA. This CDR3 has 13 amino acids. V was trimmed by 2 bases and J by 3 bases, leaving 5 bases between them. The CDR3 here is CASSLRVNQPQHF. As DNA, the CDR3 is TGTGCCAGCAGCTTACGGGTCAATCAGCCCCAGCATTTT.

The chain couples TRBV7-2 to TRBJ2-3; 8 bases line up with TRBD2. Unmatched junction bases numbered 6, after V lost 5 bases and J lost 5 bases. The CDR3 totals 14 residues. CDR1 and CDR2 (germline): SGHTA, FQGNSA. CDR3 residues: CASSASGSGDTQYF. The DNA for the CDR3 is TGTGCCAGCAGCGCCAGCGGGAGTGGAGATACGCAGTATTTT.

The chain is built from TRBV28 and TRBJ2-7; D may match TRBD1 or TRBD2 (6 bases each). Trimming cost V 3 bases and J 6 bases, with 15 bases left between them. The germline V gene has CDR1 MDHEN and CDR2 SYDVKM. This CDR3 comprises 14 residues. CDR3 DNA sequence: TGTGCCAGCAGTTTTCTGTCGGGGGCAGGCGAGCAGTACTTC. Its protein product is CASSFLSGAGEQYF.

The chain's CDR3 is CASSQRNFGQGVNYEQYF. For the CDR3, the DNA is TGCGCCAGCAGCCAGCGTAATTTTGGACAGGGGGTTAACTACGAGCAGTACTTC. V is TRBV5-1 and J is TRBJ2-7, with 10 positions matching TRBD1. CDR1 is SGHRS, CDR2 YFSETQ, per germline. V shed 4 bases, J shed 3 bases, and the junction held 16 bases outside the gene matches. The CDR3 sequence is 18 residues long.

The V gene is TRBV7-9, the J gene TRBJ1-2; D not resolved. The CDR3 sequence is 16 residues long. V was shortened by 0 bases and J by 3 bases, with 14 bases between the two germline ends. Germline CDR1 SEHNR, CDR2 FQNEAQ (reference sequence). CDR3 sequence reads: CASSLAYQDAYYGYTF. In DNA, the CDR3 is TGTGCCAGCAGCTTAGCCTACCAGGACGCCTACTATGGCTACACCTTC.

The chain recombines TRBV12-5 with TRBJ2-3, with 7 bases that match TRBD1. The CDR3 has 14 residues. CDR1 LGHNT and CDR2 FRNRAP come from the germline V gene. Trimming at V came to 6 bases and at J to 2 bases, leaving 5 bases not matched to a gene. CDR3 DNA sequence: TGTGCTAGTGGCCGGGACAGCCACACAGATACGCAGTATTTT. Protein: CASGRDSHTDTQYF. The complete variable domain, with remaining parts taken from reference TRBV12-5 and TRBJ2-3, reads DARVTQTPRHKVTEMGQEVTMRCQPILGHNTVFWYRQTMMQGLELLAYFRNRAPLDDSGMPKDRFSAEMPDATLATLKIQPSEPRDSAVYFCASGRDSHTDTQYFGPGTRLTVL.

J is TRBJ2-1 and V is TRBV27; 10 bases map to TRBD2. CDR3 length equals 15 residues. Trimming took 5 bases from V and 5 from J; bases not matched to a gene: 6. Germline V lookup: CDR1 MNHEY, CDR2 SMNVEV (reference sequence). The CDR3 DNA is TGTGCCAGCAGTATAAGCGGGAGGGTCAACAATGAGCAGTTCTTC. This translates into CASSISGRVNNEQFF.

This clone was seen at least ten times. The V gene is TRBV12-1, the J gene TRBJ2-7; the D call TRBD1 from the table was never checked on the DNA. TRBV12-1 is classified as a pseudogene. There are 16 residues in the CDR3. In nucleotides, the CDR3 is TGTGCCAGCAGCTTTGCGCAAAGGGACACATCCTACGAGCAGTACTTC. As protein: CASSFAQRDTSYEQYF.

The gene calls are TRBV11-3 and TRBJ2-7; D may be TRBD1 or TRBD2 (6 bases each). The CDR3 is 15 residues long. Germline values: CDR1 SGHNT, CDR2 YENEEA. The V end lost 5 bases, the J end lost 2 bases, and 16 bases lay between the germline ends. CDR3 amino acids: CASSNRGKGAYEQYF. CDR3 in DNA: TGTGCCAGCAGCAATCGCGGGAAGGGGGCCTACGAGCAGTACTTC.

The chain combines TRBV6-2 or TRBV6-3 with TRBJ1-1; D unclear. Germline V gene data show CDR1 as MNHEY and CDR2 as SVGEGT. V lost 5 bases to trimming and J lost 0 bases, with 10 bases between them. The CDR3 consists of 14 residues. CDR3 sequence reads: CASSTTDMNTEAFF. CDR3 nucleotides: TGTGCCAGCAGTACAACAGACATGAACACTGAAGCTTTCTTT.

This clone was observed at least ten times. The rearrangement uses TRBV7-9 and TRBJ1-4; TRBD1 agrees at 12 bases. This CDR3 is built from 16 residues. The J segment lost 5 bases and the V segment lost 5 bases, leaving 6 bases of the junction unmatched. Per germline, CDR1 SEHNR and CDR2 FQNEAQ (reference sequence). CDR3 in amino acids: CASSRAGQGANEKLFF. The CDR3 DNA follows: TGTGCCAGCAGCCGAGCGGGACAGGGGGCAAATGAAAAACTGTTTTTT.

This rearrangement joins TRBV7-9 to TRBJ1-4; D not certain. Germline V gene lookup returns CDR1 SEHNR and CDR2 FQNEAQ (reference sequence). Trimming stripped 5 bases from V and 5 bases from J, with 12 bases between. The CDR3 is 14 amino acids. The CDR3: CASSRSGENEKLFF. DNA of the CDR3: TGTGCCAGCAGCCGGTCCGGAGAGAATGAAAAACTGTTTTTT.

A few counts support this clone. The rearrangement joins TRBV7-2 to TRBJ1-4; 7 bases are a match to TRBD1. The V and J ends lost 0 bases and 7 bases, in that order; junction bases with no gene match: 8. Germline values: CDR1 SGHTA, CDR2 FQGNSA. The CDR3 runs to 16 residues. CDR3 loop: CASSLAANRGGEKLFF. The CDR3 DNA sequence: TGTGCCAGCAGCTTAGCTGCTAACAGGGGAGGTGAAAAACTGTTTTTT. Complete variable domain (other parts from reference TRBV7-2 and TRBJ1-4): GAGVSQSPSNKVTEKGKDVELRCDPISGHTALYWYRQSLGQGLEFLIYFQGNSAPDKSGLPSDRFSAERTGGSVSTLTIQRTQQEDSAVYLCASSLAANRGGEKLFFGSGTQLSVL.

This rearrangement joins TRBV18 to TRBJ1-4, with D perhaps matching TRBD1 (5 bases). Trimming stripped 8 bases from V and 5 bases from J, with 15 bases between. Germline V lookup: CDR1 KGHSH, CDR2 LQKENI. The CDR3 length is 14 residues. The CDR3 DNA reads as TGTGCCAGCACCAGTCAGGGAGGAAATGAAAAACTGTTTTTT. Translated: CASTSQGGNEKLFF.